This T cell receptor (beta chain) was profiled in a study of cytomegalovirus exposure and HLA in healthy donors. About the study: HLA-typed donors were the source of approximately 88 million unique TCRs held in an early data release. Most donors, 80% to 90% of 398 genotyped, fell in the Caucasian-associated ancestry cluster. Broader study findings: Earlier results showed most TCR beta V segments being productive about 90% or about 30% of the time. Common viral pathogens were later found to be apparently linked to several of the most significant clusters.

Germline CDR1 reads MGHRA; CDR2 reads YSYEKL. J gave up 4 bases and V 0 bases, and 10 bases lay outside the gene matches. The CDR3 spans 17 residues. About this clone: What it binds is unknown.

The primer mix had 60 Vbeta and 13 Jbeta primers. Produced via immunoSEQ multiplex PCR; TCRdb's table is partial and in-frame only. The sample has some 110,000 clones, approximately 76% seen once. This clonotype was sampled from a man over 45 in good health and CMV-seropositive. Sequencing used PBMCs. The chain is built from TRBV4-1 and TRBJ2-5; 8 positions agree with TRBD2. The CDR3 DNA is TGCGCCAGCAGCCAAGATAGGGGACTAGGAGGAGGAGAGACCCAGTACTTC. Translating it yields CASSQDRGLGGGETQYF.